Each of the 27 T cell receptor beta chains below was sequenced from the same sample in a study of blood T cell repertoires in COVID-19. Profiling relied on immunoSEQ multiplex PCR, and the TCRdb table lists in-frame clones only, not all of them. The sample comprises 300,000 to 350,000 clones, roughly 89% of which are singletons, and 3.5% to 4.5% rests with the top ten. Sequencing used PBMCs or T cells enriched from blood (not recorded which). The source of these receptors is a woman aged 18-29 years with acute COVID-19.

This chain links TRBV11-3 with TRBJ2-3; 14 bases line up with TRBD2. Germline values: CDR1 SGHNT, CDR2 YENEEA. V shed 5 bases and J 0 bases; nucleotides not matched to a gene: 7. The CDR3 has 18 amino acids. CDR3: CASSPGTSGGPSTDTQYF. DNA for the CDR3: TGTGCCAGCAGCCCCGGGACTAGCGGGGGACCTAGCACAGATACGCAGTATTTT.

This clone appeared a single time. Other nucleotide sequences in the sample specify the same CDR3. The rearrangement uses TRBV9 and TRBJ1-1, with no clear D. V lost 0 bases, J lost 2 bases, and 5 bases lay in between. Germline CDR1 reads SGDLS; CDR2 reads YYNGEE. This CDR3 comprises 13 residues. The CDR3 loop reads CASSVELNTEAFF. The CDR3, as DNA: TGTGCCAGCAGCGTAGAGCTTAACACTGAAGCTTTCTTT.

The CDR3 sequence is CAAAGGEPHGQFF. As DNA, the CDR3 is TGTGCTGCCGCTGGGGGGGAGCCTCATGGGCAGTTCTTC. The rearrangement uses TRBV12-5 and TRBJ2-1, with 7 bases that match TRBD2. Germline-derived CDR1 and CDR2 are LGHNT and FRNRAP. Unmatched junction bases numbered 16, after V lost 11 bases and J lost 12 bases. The CDR3 contains 13 residues.

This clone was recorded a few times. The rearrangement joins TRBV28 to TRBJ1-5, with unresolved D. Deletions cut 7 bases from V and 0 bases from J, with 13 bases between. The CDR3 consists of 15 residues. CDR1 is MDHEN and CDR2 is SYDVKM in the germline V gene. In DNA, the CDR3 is TGTGCCAGCATTCCGGCGGATCTTAGCAATCAGCCCCAGCATTTT. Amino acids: CASIPADLSNQPQHF.

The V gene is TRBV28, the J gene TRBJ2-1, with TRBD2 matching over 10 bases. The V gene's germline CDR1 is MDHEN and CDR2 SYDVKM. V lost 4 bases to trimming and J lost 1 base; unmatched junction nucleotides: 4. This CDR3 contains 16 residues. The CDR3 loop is CASSSLAGGSYNEQFF. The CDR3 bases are TGTGCCAGCAGTTCCTTAGCGGGAGGATCCTACAATGAGCAGTTCTTC.

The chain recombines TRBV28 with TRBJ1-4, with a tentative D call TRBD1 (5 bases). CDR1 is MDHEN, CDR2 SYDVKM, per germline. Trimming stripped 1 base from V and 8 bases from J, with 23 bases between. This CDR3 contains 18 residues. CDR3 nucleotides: TGTGCCAGCAGTTTATTCGTGGGGGGTGCGGGGCTGGAGGAAAAACTGTTTTTT. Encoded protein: CASSLFVGGAGLEEKLFF.

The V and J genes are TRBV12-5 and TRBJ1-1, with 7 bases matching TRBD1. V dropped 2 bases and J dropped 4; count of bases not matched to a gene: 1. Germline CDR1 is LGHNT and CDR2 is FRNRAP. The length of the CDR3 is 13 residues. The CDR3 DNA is TGTGCTAGTGGTTTGACAGGGGCCACTGAAGCTTTCTTT. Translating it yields CASGLTGATEAFF.

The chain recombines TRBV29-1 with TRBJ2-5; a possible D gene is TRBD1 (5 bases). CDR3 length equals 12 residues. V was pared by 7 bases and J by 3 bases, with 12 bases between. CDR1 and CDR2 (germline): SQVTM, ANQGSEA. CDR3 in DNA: TGCAGCGGCCGACAGAGTAAAGAGACCCAGTACTTC. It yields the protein CSGRQSKETQYF.

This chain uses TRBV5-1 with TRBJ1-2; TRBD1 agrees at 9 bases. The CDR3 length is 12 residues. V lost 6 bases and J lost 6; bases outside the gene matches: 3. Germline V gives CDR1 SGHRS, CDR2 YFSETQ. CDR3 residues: CASTQGANGYTF. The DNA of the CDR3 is TGCGCCAGCACACAGGGGGCCAATGGCTACACCTTC.

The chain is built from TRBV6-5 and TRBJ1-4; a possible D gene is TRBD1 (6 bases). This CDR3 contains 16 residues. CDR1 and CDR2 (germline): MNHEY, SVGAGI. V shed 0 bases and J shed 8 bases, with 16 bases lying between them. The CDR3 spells CASSYSIRGGREKLFF. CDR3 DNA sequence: TGTGCCAGCAGTTACTCGATCAGGGGCGGTAGGGAAAAACTGTTTTTT.

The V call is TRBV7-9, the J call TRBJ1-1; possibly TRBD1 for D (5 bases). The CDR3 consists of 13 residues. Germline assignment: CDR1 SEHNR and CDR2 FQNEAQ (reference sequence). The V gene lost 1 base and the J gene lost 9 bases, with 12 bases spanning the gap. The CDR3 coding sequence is TGTGCCAGCAGCTTAGGGGACTCGAGTAAAGCTTTCTTT. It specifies CASSLGDSSKAFF.

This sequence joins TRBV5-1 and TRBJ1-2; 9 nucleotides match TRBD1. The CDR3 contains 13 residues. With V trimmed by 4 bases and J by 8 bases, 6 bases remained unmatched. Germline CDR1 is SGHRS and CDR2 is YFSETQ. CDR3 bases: TGCGCCAGCAGCCCGCCCGGGACAGGGGGCTACACCTTC. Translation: CASSPPGTGGYTF.

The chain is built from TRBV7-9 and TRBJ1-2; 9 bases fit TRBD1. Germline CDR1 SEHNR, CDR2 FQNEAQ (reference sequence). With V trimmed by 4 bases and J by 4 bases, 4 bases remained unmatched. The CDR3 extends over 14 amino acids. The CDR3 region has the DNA TGTGCCAGCAGCTCCGGGGGACAGGGCTATGGCTACACCTTC. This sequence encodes CASSSGGQGYGYTF.

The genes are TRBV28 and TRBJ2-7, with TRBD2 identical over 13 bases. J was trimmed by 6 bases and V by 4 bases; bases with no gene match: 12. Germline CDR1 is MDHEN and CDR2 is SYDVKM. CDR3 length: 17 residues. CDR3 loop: CASSSPRGLAGVCEQYF. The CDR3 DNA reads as TGTGCCAGCAGTTCTCCGAGAGGACTAGCGGGAGTATGCGAGCAGTACTTC. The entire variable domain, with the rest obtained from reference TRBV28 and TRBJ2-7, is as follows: DVKVTQSSRYLVKRTGEKVFLECVQDMDHENMFWYRQDPGLGLRLIYFSYDVKMKEKGDIPEGYSVSREKKERFSLILESASTNQTSMYLCASSSPRGLAGVCEQYFGPGTRLTVT.

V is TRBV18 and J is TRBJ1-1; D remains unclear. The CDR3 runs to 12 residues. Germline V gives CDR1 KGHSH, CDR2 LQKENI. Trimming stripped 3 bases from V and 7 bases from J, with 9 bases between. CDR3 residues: CASSPYVYEAFF. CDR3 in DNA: TGTGCCAGCTCACCTTATGTCTATGAAGCTTTCTTT. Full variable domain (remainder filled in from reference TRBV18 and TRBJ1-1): NAGVMQNPRHLVRRRGQEARLRCSPMKGHSHVYWYRQLPEEGLKFMVYLQKENIIDESGMPKERFSAEFPKEGPSILRIQQVVRGDSAAYFCASSPYVYEAFFGQGTRLTVV.

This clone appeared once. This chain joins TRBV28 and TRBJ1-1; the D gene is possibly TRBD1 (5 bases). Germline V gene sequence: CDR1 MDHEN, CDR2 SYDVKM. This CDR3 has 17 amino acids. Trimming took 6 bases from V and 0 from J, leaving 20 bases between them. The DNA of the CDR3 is TGTGCCAGCAGCCTCATTGGGGGGTTTCCCATGAACACTGAAGCTTTCTTT. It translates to CASSLIGGFPMNTEAFF.

The CDR3 bases are TGTGCCAGCAGTTATAACAGGTTCTATGGCTACACCTTC. This codes for CASSYNRFYGYTF. This sequence joins TRBV6-5 and TRBJ1-2, with D tentatively TRBD1 (5 bases). This CDR3 comprises 13 residues. Trimming took 3 bases from V and 4 from J, leaving 9 bases between them. Looked up from germline, CDR1 is MNHEY and CDR2 is SVGAGI.

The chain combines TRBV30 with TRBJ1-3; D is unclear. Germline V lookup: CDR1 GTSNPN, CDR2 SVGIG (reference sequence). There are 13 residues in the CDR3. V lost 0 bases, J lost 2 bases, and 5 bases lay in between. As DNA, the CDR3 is TGTGCCTGGAGTGTCCAGGCTGGAAACACCATATATTTT. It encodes CAWSVQAGNTIYF.

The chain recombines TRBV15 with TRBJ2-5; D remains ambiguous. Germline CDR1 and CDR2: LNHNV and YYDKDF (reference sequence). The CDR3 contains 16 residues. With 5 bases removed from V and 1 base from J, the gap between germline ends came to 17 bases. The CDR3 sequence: CATSQPFGPPQETQYF. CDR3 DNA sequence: TGTGCCACCAGCCAGCCATTTGGGCCTCCCCAAGAGACCCAGTACTTC.

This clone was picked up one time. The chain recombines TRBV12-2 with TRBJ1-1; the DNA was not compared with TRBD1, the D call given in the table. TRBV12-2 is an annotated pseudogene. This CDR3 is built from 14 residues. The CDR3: CASRLGRSNTEAFF. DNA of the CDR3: TGTGCAAGTCGCTTAGGCAGATCGAACACTGAAGCTTTCTTT.

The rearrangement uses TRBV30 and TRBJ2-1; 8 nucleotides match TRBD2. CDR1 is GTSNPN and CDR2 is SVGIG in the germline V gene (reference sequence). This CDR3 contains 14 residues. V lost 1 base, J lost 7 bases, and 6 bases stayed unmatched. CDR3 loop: CAWSAGGPGNEQFF. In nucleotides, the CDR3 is TGTGCCTGGAGTGCGGGAGGGCCGGGAAATGAGCAGTTCTTC.

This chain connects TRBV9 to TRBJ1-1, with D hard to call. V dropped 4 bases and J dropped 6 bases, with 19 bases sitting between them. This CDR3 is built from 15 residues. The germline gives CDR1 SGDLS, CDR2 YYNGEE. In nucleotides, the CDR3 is TGTGCCAGCAGCCCTCCAGGACCGAGGGCCTCTGAAGCTTTCTTT. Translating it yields CASSPPGPRASEAFF.

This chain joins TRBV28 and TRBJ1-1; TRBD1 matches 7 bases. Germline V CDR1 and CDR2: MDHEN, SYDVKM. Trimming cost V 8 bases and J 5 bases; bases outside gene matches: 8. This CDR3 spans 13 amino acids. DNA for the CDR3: TGTGCCAGCCGAACAGCAGGGGGAACTGAAGCTTTCTTT. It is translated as CASRTAGGTEAFF.

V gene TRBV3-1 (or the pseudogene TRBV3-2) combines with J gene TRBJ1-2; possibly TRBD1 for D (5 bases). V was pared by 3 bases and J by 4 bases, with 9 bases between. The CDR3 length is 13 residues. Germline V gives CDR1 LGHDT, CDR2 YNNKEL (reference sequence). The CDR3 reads CASSQSGSYGYTF. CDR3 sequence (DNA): TGTGCCAGCAGCCAGTCAGGGTCCTATGGCTACACCTTC.

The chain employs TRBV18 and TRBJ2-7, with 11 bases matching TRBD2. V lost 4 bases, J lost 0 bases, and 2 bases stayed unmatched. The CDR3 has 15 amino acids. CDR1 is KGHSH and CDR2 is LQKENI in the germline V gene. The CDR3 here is CASSRGLAGSYEQYF. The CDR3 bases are TGTGCCAGCTCACGAGGACTAGCGGGCTCCTACGAGCAGTACTTC.

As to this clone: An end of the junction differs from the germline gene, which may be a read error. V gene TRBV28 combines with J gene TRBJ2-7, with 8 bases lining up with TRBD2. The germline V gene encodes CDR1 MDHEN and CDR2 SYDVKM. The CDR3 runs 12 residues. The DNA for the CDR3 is TGTGCCAGCAGTTTATCCTTTCTAGCGGGCAGCTTC. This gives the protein CASSLSFLAGSF.

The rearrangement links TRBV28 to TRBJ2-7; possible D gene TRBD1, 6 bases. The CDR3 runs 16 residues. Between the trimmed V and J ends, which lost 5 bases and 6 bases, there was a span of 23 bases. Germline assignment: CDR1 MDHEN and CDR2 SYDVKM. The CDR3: CASSPLERAGEREQYF. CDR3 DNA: TGTGCCAGCAGTCCCCTAGAAAGAGCAGGGGAGCGCGAGCAGTACTTC.